The 10 T cell receptor beta chains presented below share a single source sample, sequenced in a study of T cells in narcolepsy (dated by TCRdb to the late 2010s). Libraries were made using the immunoSEQ multiplex PCR assay. The clones in this table, taken by TCRdb from immuneACCESS, are in-frame only. Not every clone is retained; where verified, under half of the shortfall comes from an unresolved V gene, and the cause of the rest is unknown. The sample table lists about 30,000 clones, more than 75% of them with a count of one. Of the sample, 0.85% to 1.3% is held by the ten largest clones. Material: CD45RA- memory CD4+ T cells from PBMCs. The sample's cell subset or site label is to be understood as: memory T cells sorted ex vivo from peripheral blood. All receptors derive from a human donor with narcolepsy.

The V and J genes are TRBV27 and TRBJ2-3, with 10 nucleotides matching TRBD1. The CDR3 spans 16 residues. With 10 bases clipped from V and 3 bases from J, the junction kept 13 bases outside the gene matches. The germline CDR1 and CDR2 sequences are MNHEY and SMNVEV (reference sequence). CDR3 sequence: CANYLRTGGKTDTQYF. CDR3 in DNA: TGTGCCAATTACCTCAGGACAGGGGGAAAGACAGATACGCAGTATTTT.

The V and J genes are TRBV4-2 and TRBJ1-4; tentatively, D is TRBD1 (6 bases). Germline values: CDR1 LGHNA, CDR2 YNFKEQ. V shed 0 bases and J shed 0 bases, with 20 bases lying between them. There are 20 residues in the CDR3. The CDR3 nucleotides read TGTGCCAGCAGCCAAGATCCGGGCCTACAGGGTACCTCAACTAATGAAAAACTGTTTTTT. Translation gives CASSQDPGLQGTSTNEKLFF.

This rearrangement joins TRBV7-3 to TRBJ2-3; D is tentatively TRBD1 or TRBD2 (5 bases each). Trimming cost V 5 bases and J 1 base, with 13 bases left between them. CDR3 length equals 15 residues. Germline-derived CDR1 and CDR2 are SGHTA and FQGTGA. This chain's CDR3 is CASSIAPGRTDTQYF. The CDR3 region has the DNA TGTGCCAGCAGCATCGCACCGGGGCGCACAGATACGCAGTATTTT.

The J gene is TRBJ2-2, the V gene TRBV2, with a weak D call TRBD2 (5 bases). Trimming removed 2 bases at V and 5 bases at J, with 15 bases between. This CDR3 region has 16 residues. CDR1 is SNHLY, CDR2 FYNNEI, per germline. The CDR3 spells CASSELLSGRTGELFF. DNA of the CDR3: TGTGCCAGCAGTGAACTCCTCAGCGGAAGGACCGGGGAGCTGTTTTTT.

This clone occurred once. The V gene is TRBV7-6, the J gene TRBJ2-3; D not resolved. The CDR3 is made up of 15 amino acids. Germline CDR1 reads SGHVS; CDR2 reads FNYEAQ. V was trimmed by 0 bases and J by 2 bases, leaving 9 bases between them. CDR3 nucleotide sequence: TGTGCCAGCAGCTTAGCGGATGGCCCCACAGATACGCAGTATTTT. The encoded protein is CASSLADGPTDTQYF.

The V and J genes are TRBV7-2 and TRBJ2-1; TRBD2 aligns across 11 bases. From germline, CDR1 is SGHTA and CDR2 FQGNSA. The J segment lost 8 bases and the V segment lost 4 bases, leaving 16 bases of the junction unmatched. The CDR3 loop spans 18 amino acids. CDR3 DNA sequence: TGTGCCAGCAGCTCCCGCGCGGGAACTAGCGGGAGTCGGCATGAGCAGTTCTTC. Translation: CASSSRAGTSGSRHEQFF. The whole variable domain, remainder taken from reference TRBV7-2 and TRBJ2-1, is GAGVSQSPSNKVTEKGKDVELRCDPISGHTALYWYRQSLGQGLEFLIYFQGNSAPDKSGLPSDRFSAERTGGSVSTLTIQRTQQEDSAVYLCASSSRAGTSGSRHEQFFGPGTRLTVL.

CDR3 region: CASSEGTGVEQYF. The CDR3 bases are TGTGCCAGCAGTGAAGGGACAGGGGTGGAACAGTACTTC. V and J are TRBV6-1 and TRBJ2-7, with TRBD1 matching over 9 bases. V lost 1 base, J lost 10 bases, and 5 bases stayed unmatched. This CDR3 is built from 13 residues. Germline CDR1 reads MNHNS; CDR2 reads SASEGT.

The V gene is TRBV19, the J gene TRBJ2-2; 9 nucleotides agree with TRBD1. The CDR3 has 15 residues. Germline CDR1 is LNHDA and CDR2 is SQIVND (reference sequence). The junction had 3 bases not matched to a gene; V was cut back by 6 bases and J by 1 base. The CDR3 nucleotides read TGTGCCAGTAGGCCGGGACAGGGGAACACCGGGGAGCTGTTTTTT. Its protein is CASRPGQGNTGELFF.

This clone came up once. The chain is built from TRBV2 and TRBJ2-7; D unclear. CDR1 SNHLY and CDR2 FYNNEI come from the germline V gene. With 2 bases removed from V and 2 bases from J, the gap between germline ends came to 7 bases. The CDR3 spans 13 residues. The CDR3 reads CASSEIVPYEQYF. CDR3 DNA: TGTGCCAGCAGTGAAATTGTTCCCTACGAGCAGTACTTC.

This clone was seen more than once but under ten times. The gene calls are TRBV6-4 and TRBJ1-2; TRBD1 matches 11 bases. V was clipped by 4 bases and J by 2 bases; unmatched bases: 3. The germline gives CDR1 MRHNA, CDR2 SNTAGT. The CDR3 spans 15 residues. The CDR3 region is CASSARTGGNYGYTF. The DNA for the CDR3 is TGTGCCAGCAGTGCCCGGACAGGGGGCAACTATGGCTACACCTTC.